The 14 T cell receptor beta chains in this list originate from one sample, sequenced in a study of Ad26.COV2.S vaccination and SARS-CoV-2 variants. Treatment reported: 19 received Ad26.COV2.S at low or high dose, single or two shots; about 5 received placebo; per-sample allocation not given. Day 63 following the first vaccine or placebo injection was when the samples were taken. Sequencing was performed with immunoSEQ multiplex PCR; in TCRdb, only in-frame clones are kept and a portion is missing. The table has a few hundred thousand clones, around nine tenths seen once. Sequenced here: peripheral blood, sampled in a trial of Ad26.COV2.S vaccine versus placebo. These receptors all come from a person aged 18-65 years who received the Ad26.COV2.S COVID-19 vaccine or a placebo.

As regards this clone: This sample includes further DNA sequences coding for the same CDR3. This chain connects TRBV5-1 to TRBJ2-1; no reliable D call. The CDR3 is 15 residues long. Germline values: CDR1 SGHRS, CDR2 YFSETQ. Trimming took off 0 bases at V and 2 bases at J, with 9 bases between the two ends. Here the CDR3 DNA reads TGCGCCAGCAGCTTGGGGGGTCAAACCTACAATGAGCAGTTCTTC. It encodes CASSLGGQTYNEQFF. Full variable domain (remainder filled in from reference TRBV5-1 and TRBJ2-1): KAGVTQTPRYLIKTRGQQVTLSCSPISGHRSVSWYQQTPGQGLQFLFEYFSETQRNKGNFPGRFSGRQFSNSRSEMNVSTLELGDSALYLCASSLGGQTYNEQFFGPGTRLTVL.

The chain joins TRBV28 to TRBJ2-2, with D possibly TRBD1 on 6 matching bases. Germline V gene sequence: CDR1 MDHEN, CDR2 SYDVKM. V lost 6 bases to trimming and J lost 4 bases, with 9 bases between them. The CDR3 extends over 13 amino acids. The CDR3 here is CASRQGVTGELFF. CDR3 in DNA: TGTGCCAGCAGACAGGGAGTCACCGGGGAGCTGTTTTTT.

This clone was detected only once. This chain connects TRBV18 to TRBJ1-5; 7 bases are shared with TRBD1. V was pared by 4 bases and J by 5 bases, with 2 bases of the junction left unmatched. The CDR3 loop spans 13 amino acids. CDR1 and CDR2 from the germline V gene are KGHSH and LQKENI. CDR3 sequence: CASSLQGDQPQHF. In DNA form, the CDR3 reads TGTGCCAGCTCACTTCAGGGGGATCAGCCCCAGCATTTT.

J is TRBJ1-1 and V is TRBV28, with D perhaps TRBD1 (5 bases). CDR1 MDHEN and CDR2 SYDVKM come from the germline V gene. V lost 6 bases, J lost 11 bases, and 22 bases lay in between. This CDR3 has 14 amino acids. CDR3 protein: CASSYLLTGQLAFF. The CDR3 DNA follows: TGTGCCAGCAGCTACCTTCTTACAGGTCAGTTGGCTTTCTTT.

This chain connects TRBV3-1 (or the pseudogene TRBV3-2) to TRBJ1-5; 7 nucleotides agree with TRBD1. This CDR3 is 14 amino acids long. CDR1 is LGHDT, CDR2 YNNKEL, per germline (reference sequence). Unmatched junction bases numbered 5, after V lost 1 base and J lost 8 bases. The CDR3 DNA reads TGTGCCAGCAGCCAAGTCGGGACAGTGGAGCCCCAGCATTTT. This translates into CASSQVGTVEPQHF.

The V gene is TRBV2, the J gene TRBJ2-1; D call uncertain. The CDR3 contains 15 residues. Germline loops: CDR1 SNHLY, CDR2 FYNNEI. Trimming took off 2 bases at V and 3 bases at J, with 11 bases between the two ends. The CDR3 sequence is CASSEITGVYNEQFF. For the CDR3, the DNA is TGTGCCAGCAGTGAAATAACCGGAGTCTACAATGAGCAGTTCTTC.

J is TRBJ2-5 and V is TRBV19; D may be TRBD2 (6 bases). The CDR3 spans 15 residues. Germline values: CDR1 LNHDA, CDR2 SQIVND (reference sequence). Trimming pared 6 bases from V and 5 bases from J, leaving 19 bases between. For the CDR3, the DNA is TGTGCCAGTAGCGGGACTCAAGAAGGATGGGAGACCCAGTACTTC. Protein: CASSGTQEGWETQYF.

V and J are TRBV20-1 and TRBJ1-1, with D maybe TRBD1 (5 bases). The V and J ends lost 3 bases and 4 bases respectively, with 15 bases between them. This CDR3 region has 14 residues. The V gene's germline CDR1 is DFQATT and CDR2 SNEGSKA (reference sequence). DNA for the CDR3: TGCAGTGCTAGTCAGAGGGGAGACGGCACTGAAGCTTTCTTT. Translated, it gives CSASQRGDGTEAFF.

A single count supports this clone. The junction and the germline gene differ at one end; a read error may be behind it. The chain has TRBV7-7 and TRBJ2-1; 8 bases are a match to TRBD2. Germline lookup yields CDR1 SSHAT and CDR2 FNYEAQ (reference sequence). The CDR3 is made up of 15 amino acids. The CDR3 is CASSAPGGPGNEQFF. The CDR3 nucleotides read TGTGCTAGCAGCGCACCGGGAGGGCCCGGAAATGAGCAGTTCTTC.

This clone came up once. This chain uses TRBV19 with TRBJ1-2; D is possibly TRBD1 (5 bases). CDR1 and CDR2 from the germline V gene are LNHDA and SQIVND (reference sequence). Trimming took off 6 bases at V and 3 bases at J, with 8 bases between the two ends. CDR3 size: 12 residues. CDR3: CASRGQDYGYTF. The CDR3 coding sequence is TGTGCCAGTAGGGGGCAGGACTATGGCTACACCTTC.

Written as DNA, the CDR3 is TGTGCCAGCAGCTTAGGCAGTGCTGGAAACACCATATATTTT. This gives the protein CASSLGSAGNTIYF. The chain is built from TRBV7-6 and TRBJ1-3; D gene ambiguous. The CDR3 sequence is 14 residues long. CDR1 SGHVS and CDR2 FNYEAQ come from the germline V gene. V lost 1 base and J 2 bases, leaving 6 bases between the germline ends.

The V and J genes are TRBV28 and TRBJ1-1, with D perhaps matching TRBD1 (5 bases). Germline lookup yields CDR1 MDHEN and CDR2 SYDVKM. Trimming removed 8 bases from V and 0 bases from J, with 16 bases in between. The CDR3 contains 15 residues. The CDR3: CASRSAGTVNTEAFF. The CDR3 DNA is TGTGCCAGCCGCTCAGCCGGGACGGTGAACACTGAAGCTTTCTTT.

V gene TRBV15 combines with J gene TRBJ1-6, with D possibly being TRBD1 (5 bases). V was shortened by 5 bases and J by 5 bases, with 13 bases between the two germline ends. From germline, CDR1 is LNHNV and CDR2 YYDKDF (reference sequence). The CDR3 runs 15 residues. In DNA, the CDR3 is TGTGCCACCAGCGGTACGGGACTGAATAATTCACCCCTCCACTTT. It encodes CATSGTGLNNSPLHF.

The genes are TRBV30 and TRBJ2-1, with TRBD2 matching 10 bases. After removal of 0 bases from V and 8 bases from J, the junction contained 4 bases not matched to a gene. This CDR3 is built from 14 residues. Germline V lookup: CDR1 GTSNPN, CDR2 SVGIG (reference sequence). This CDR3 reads CAWSVRLAGDEQFF. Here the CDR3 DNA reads TGTGCCTGGAGTGTAAGGCTAGCGGGAGATGAGCAGTTCTTC. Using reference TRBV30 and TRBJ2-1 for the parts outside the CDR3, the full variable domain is SQTIHQWPATLVQPVGSPLSLECTVEGTSNPNLYWYRQAAGRGLQLLFYSVGIGQISSEVPQNLSASRPQDRQFILSSKKLLLSDSGFYLCAWSVRLAGDEQFFGPGTRLTVL.